These 3 T cell receptor beta chains originate from one sample sequenced in a study of blood T cell repertoires in COVID-19. Measured with immunoSEQ multiplex PCR; TCRdb has only the in-frame clones, and not every one. The sample carries roughly 410,000 clones, around 91% recorded once. Source material: peripheral blood. The receptor source for this set is a woman aged 35 to 49 with COVID-19, enrolled during active disease.

The V gene is TRBV11-3, the J gene TRBJ2-2, with D unresolved. Germline V gene sequence: CDR1 SGHNT, CDR2 YENEEA. V gave up 3 bases and J gave up 5 bases, with 4 bases separating them. This CDR3 region has 12 residues. CDR3 DNA: TGTGCCAGCAGCTTCGAGACCGGGGAGCTGTTTTTT. This codes for CASSFETGELFF.

The V call is TRBV6-5, the J call TRBJ1-3; the D is unclear. Germline V gene lookup returns CDR1 MNHEY and CDR2 SVGAGI. The CDR3 has 14 amino acids. V was trimmed by 5 bases and J by 0 bases, leaving 8 bases between them. CDR3 DNA sequence: TGTGCCAGCAGTCCTCAGGCCTCTGGAAACACCATATATTTT. Its protein is CASSPQASGNTIYF.

The gene calls are TRBV28 and TRBJ2-7; 8 bases align to TRBD1. The CDR3 is 15 residues long. Trimming at V came to 3 bases and at J to 7 bases, leaving 11 bases not matched to a gene. Germline CDR1 MDHEN, CDR2 SYDVKM. CDR3 amino acids: CASSFVRTGSGEQYF. The CDR3 bases are TGTGCCAGCAGTTTCGTCCGGACAGGGTCGGGAGAGCAGTACTTC.